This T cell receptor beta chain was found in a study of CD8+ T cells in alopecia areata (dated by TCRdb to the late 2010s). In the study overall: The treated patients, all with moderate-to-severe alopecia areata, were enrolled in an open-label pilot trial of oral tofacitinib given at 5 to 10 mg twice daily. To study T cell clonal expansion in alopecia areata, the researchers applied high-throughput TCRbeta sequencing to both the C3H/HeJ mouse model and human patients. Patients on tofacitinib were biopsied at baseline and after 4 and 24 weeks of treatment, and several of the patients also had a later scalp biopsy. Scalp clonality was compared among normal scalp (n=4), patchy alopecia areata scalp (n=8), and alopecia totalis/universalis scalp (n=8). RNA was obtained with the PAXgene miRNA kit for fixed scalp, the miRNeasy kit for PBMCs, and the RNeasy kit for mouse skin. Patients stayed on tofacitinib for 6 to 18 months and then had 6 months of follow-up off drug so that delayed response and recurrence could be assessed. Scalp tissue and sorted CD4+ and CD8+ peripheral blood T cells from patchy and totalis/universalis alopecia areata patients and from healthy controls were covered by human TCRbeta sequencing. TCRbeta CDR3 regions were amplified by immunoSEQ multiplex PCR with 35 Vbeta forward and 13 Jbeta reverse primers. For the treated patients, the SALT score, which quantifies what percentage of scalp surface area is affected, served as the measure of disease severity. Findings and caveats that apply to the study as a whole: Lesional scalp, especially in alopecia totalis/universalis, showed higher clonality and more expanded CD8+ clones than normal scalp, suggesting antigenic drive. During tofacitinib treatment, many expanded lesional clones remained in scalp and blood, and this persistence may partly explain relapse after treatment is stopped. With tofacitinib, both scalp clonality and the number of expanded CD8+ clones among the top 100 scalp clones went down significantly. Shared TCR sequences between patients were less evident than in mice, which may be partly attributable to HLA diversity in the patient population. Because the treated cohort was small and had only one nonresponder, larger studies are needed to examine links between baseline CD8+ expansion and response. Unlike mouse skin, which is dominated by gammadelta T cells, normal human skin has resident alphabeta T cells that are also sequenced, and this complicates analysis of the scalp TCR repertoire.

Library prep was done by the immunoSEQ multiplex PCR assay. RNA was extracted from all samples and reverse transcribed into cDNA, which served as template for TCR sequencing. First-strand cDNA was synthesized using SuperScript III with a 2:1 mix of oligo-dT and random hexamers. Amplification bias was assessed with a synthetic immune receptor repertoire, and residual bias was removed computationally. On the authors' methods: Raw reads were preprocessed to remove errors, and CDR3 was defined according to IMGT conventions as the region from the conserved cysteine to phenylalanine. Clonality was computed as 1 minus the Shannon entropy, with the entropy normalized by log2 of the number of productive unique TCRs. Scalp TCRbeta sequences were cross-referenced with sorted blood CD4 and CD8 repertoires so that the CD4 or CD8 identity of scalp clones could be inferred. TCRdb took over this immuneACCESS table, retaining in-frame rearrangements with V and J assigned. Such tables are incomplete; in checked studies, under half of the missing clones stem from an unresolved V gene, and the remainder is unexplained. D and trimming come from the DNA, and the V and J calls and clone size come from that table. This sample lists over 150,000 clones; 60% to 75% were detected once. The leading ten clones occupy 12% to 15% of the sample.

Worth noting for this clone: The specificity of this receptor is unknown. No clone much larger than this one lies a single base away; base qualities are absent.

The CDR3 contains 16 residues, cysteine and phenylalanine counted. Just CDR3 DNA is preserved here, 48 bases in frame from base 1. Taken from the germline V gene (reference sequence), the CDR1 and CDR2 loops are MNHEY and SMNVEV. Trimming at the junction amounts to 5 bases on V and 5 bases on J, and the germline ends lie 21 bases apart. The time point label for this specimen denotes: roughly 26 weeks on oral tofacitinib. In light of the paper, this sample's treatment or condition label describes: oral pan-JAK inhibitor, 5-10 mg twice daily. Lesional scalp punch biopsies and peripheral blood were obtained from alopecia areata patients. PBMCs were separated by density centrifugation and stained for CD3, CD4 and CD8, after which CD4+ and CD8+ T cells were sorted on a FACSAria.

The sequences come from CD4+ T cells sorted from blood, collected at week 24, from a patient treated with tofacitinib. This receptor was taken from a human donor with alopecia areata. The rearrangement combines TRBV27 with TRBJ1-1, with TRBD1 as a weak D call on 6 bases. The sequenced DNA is TGTGCCAGCAGTGGCCGTCTCGGGGGCGCTCGGACTGAAGCTTTCTTT. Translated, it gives CASSGRLGGARTEAFF.